This TCR beta chain was captured by sequencing in a study of blood T cell repertoires in COVID-19 (dated by TCRdb to 2018 to 2020). For the study in its entirety: The collaborator samples originated in the United States, Italy and Spain and spanned the acute and convalescent phases of COVID-19. The prospective study material was composed of cDNA or gDNA derived from T cells, B-cell-depleted T cells, or PBMCs. The dataset comprised deeply sampled blood TCRbeta repertoires from subjects exposed to, actively infected with, or recovered from COVID-19. The repertoires were released in a freely available public database intended as a resource for research on the immune response to SARS-CoV-2. The samples were drawn from two sources: the first 160 participants of the ongoing ImmuneRACE study, and 1,254 subjects contributed by 6 global collaborators. A de-identified subject ID, COVID-19 status, age in years and sex were almost always included in the sample metadata. Where available, HLA class I and class II types were taken from metadata supplied by the sample provider and were not determined by assay-based typing. What the research found in general, with its limitations: Clinical and demographic metadata were provided uncurated, with the amount varying by source and participant.

Participants in the prospective study were aged 18 to 89 years, lived in some 24 United States geographic areas, and enrolled through a virtual design. Cohort assignment in the prospective study relied on participant-reported clinical history from a screening survey and a study questionnaire. Recovered participants in ImmuneRACE Cohort 3 were defined as having two consecutive negative NP/OP PCR tests, clearance from a healthcare professional, or resolution of symptoms. In the prospective study, whole blood, serum and a nasopharyngeal or oropharyngeal swab were collected from each participant by mobile phlebotomists. Over an approximately 2-month period, participants in the prospective study had the option of providing additional blood draws and questionnaires. Prospective study blood samples were shipped either frozen or at room temperature before DNA extraction. This clone was observed a few times. It lacks a known antigen. The record has no base qualities; no much larger clone is one base away.

TCRbeta CDR3 regions were amplified from genomic DNA using the immunoSEQ Assay, a bias-controlled multiplex PCR. The authors' analysis ran thus. Within the assay, amplification of reference gene primers was used to estimate how many nucleated cells each sample contained. To quantify the absolute abundance of each unique TCRbeta CDR3 rearrangement, sequence reads were collapsed and filtered. For each sample, productive Simpson clonality was calculated as the square root of Simpson's diversity index over productive rearrangements. What TCRdb holds here is the immuneACCESS table cut down to in-frame rearrangements. Part of the clones is not present; checked against another copy, under half of the missing clones reflect an unresolved V gene, and the others are unexplained. The DNA was the basis for D and trimming; V, J and clone size are from that table. This sample comprises 360,000 or so clones, roughly four fifths of them detected only once. Over 4.5% of the sample is taken by the ten largest.

The cysteine opens and the phenylalanine closes a CDR3 of 14 amino acids. This entry keeps only the CDR3 DNA: 42 bases, framed from base 1. The germline V gene encodes CDR1 ENHRY and CDR2 SYGVKD. A distance of 12 bases separates the germline ends of V and J, which lose 6 bases and 6 bases respectively. The clonotype comes from a woman between 50 and 59 years old who had recovered from COVID-19. The chain is encoded by TRBV10-3 joined to TRBJ1-6; perhaps TRBD1 is the D gene, with 6 bases matching. The material sequenced was PBMCs or T cells enriched from blood (not recorded which). The DNA sequence is given as TGTGCCATCAGCACCGGGACATTTAATTCACCCCTCCACTTT. The translation is CAISTGTFNSPLHF.